The clone carrying this T cell receptor (beta chain) was detected many times. This record comes from a study of T cell repertoires in cytomegalovirus infection. Study in general: CMV infection and matching HLA type were both indicated by public TCR beta signatures.

Looked up from germline, CDR1 is SGHTA and CDR2 is FQGNSA. V gave up 1 base and J gave up 15 bases, with 13 bases separating them. The CDR3 extends over 12 amino acids. A single record per CDR3 protein comes from TCRdb applying MiXCR to the reads. The sample consists of about 230,000 distinct CDR3 sequences, around 6.2% of them appearing once. This sequence was found in a human donor in good health (CMV status not recorded). Some clones in this sample may be carry-over from other donors' samples. The specimen sequenced was PBMCs. V and J are TRBV7-2 and TRBJ2-1; perhaps D is TRBD1 or TRBD2 (6 bases each). In DNA form, the CDR3 reads TGTGCCAGCAGCTTAGTATGGGGGGCCCCGTTCTTC. Protein: CASSLVWGAPFF.